The 8 T cell receptor beta chains listed next were all sequenced from one sample in a study of response to subunit inactivated influenza vaccine. Via MiXCR, TCRdb re-called the RT-PCR reads, giving one row per CDR3 protein. The sample holds some 520,000 distinct CDR3 sequences, 15% to 20% seen once. Sequenced material: CD4+ T cells sorted from PBMCs, taken around 2 years after vaccination. These receptors all come from a man aged 45 to 70 who received an inactivated influenza vaccine.

This clonotype was seen a handful of times. The chain joins TRBV9 to TRBJ2-1, with TRBD2 matching 15 bases. Germline-derived CDR1 and CDR2 are SGDLS and YYNGEE. This CDR3 spans 18 amino acids. V shed 3 bases, J shed 7 bases, and the junction held 11 bases outside the gene matches. CDR3 region: CASSAYQGLAGGLNEQFF. For the CDR3, the DNA is TGTGCCAGCAGCGCGTACCAAGGACTAGCGGGAGGGTTGAATGAGCAGTTCTTC.

The gene calls are TRBV7-2 and TRBJ1-5; the D is unclear. Germline V gene data show CDR1 as SGHTA and CDR2 as FQGNSA. With 1 base removed from V and 9 bases from J, the gap between germline ends came to 13 bases. The CDR3 sequence is 14 residues long. This chain's CDR3 is CASSLDMGVPPQHF. DNA of the CDR3: TGTGCCAGCAGCTTAGACATGGGCGTGCCGCCCCAGCATTTT.

The gene calls are TRBV25-1 and TRBJ2-1; D unresolved. V lost 2 bases and J 7 bases, leaving 3 bases between the germline ends. This CDR3 contains 11 residues. From germline, CDR1 is MGHDK and CDR2 SYGVNS. CDR3: CASSETNEQFF. The CDR3 DNA reads as TGTGCCAGCAGTGAAACGAATGAGCAGTTCTTC.

The table lists this clonotype with a few counts. The chain has TRBV7-9 and TRBJ1-2; D is unresolved. V dropped 2 bases and J dropped 4 bases, with 8 bases sitting between them. CDR1 SEHNR and CDR2 FQNEAQ come from the germline V gene (reference sequence). The CDR3 runs to 13 residues. CDR3 sequence: CASSLSRGYGYTF. The DNA of the CDR3 is TGTGCCAGCAGCTTATCGCGGGGCTATGGCTACACCTTC.

The chain couples TRBV21-1 to TRBJ1-4. TRBV21-1 is noted as a pseudogene. This CDR3 comprises 10 residues. CDR3 sequence reads: CASGWEKLFF. In DNA form, the CDR3 reads TGTGCCAGTGGCTGGGAAAAACTGTTTTTT.

This clonotype has just a few counts. The gene calls are TRBV9 and TRBJ2-5, with a possible D match to TRBD2 (6 bases). The V and J ends lost 1 base and 7 bases respectively, with 11 bases between them. Germline loops: CDR1 SGDLS, CDR2 YYNGEE. The CDR3 contains 13 residues. Here the CDR3 DNA reads TGTGCCAGCAGCGTACGCCAGGAGGGGACCCAGTACTTC. It yields the protein CASSVRQEGTQYF.

The rearrangement joins TRBV6-1 to TRBJ2-3, with 8 bases aligning to TRBD1. Germline V gene sequence: CDR1 MNHNS, CDR2 SASEGT. J lost 3 bases, V lost 6 bases, and 8 bases had no gene match. The CDR3 is made up of 15 amino acids. The CDR3 loop is CASSERTGRTDTQYF. In nucleotides, the CDR3 is TGTGCCAGCAGCGAACGGACAGGGAGGACAGATACGCAGTATTTT.

This clonotype has just a few counts. The V and J genes are TRBV6-5 and TRBJ2-7; 7 positions agree with TRBD1. Germline trimming cut 0 bases from V and 2 bases from J; bases unmatched to any gene: 1. The CDR3 runs to 14 residues. Germline lookup yields CDR1 MNHEY and CDR2 SVGAGI. This CDR3 reads CASSYSGQTYEQYF. The CDR3 DNA reads TGTGCCAGCAGTTACTCGGGACAGACCTACGAGCAGTACTTC.